This T cell receptor beta chain was obtained from a study of molecular identifiers for immune sequencing clone quantification. Study-level background: Replicate RNA came from about 20,000 or 100,000 naive CD8 cells and was split five ways, and four parts were sequenced.

This clonotype was seen at least ten times. TCRdb fed the PCR reads into MiXCR, producing one record per CDR3 protein. The data hold roughly 24,000 distinct CDR3 sequences, with 15% to 20% observed a single time. The CDR3 is 15 amino acids. Germline assignment: CDR1 SQVTM and CDR2 ANQGSEA. The V gene end was trimmed by 2 bases and the J gene end by 4 bases; junction bases not matched to a gene: 2. This receptor was identified in a human donor in good health. Some libraries in this study had Jurkat cell RNA spiked in. Sequenced material: naive CD8+ T cells from blood, with Jurkat cell RNA spiked in. Documented subset: FACS-sorted CD8+CD4-CCR7+CD45RA+ naive T cells. V is TRBV29-1 and J is TRBJ2-2; 12 bases map to TRBD2. The CDR3 coding sequence is TGCAGCGTTGAACCTAGCGGGAGGGCCACCGGGGAGCTGTTTTTT. The encoded protein is CSVEPSGRATGELFF.